The next 26 T cell receptor beta chains were all read from a single sample in a study of CD8+ T cells in alopecia areata. Specified treatment: oral pan-JAK inhibitor, 5-10 mg twice daily. Isolated RNA was reverse transcribed into cDNA used as the sequencing template. TCRdb keeps only in-frame clones here, not all; method: immunoSEQ multiplex PCR. The sample includes under 200,000 clones, 50% to 70% of them seen just once. This specimen was CD4+ T cells sorted from blood, taken at week 4, from a patient treated with tofacitinib. Receptor source: a human donor with alopecia areata.

The chain recombines TRBV2 with TRBJ2-3; 8 nucleotides align to TRBD1. J lost 1 base, V lost 6 bases, and 9 bases had no gene match. The CDR3 has 16 residues. Germline V gene data show CDR1 as SNHLY and CDR2 as FYNNEI. The CDR3 loop reads CASRRRQGTGTDTQYF. DNA of the CDR3: TGTGCCAGCAGGCGAAGACAGGGGACTGGCACAGATACGCAGTATTTT.

This sequence joins TRBV15 and TRBJ1-5; TRBD1 agrees at 9 bases. V was pared by 5 bases and J by 2 bases, with 10 bases of the junction left unmatched. Germline-derived CDR1 and CDR2 are LNHNV and YYDKDF (reference sequence). The CDR3 covers 17 residues. In DNA, the CDR3 is TGTGCCACCAGCGGTCCCGGGACAGGGATGGGCAATCAGCCCCAGCATTTT. Translating it yields CATSGPGTGMGNQPQHF.

The rearrangement joins TRBV29-1 to TRBJ2-3, with 12 bases that match TRBD2. The ends lost 2 bases at V and 1 base at J; junction bases unmatched: 1. The CDR3 runs 15 residues. From germline, CDR1 is SQVTM and CDR2 ANQGSEA. This CDR3 reads CSVERLAGGTDTQYF. The CDR3 nucleotides read TGCAGCGTTGAACGACTAGCGGGGGGCACAGATACGCAGTATTTT.

The chain links TRBV11-2 to TRBJ2-2; weak D call: TRBD1 (5 bases). Germline assignment: CDR1 SGHAT and CDR2 FQNNGV. V was shortened by 8 bases and J by 7 bases, with 20 bases between the two germline ends. CDR3 length equals 15 residues. Here the CDR3 reads CASGHVQGKGGELFF. The CDR3 coding sequence is TGTGCCAGCGGCCACGTGCAGGGAAAGGGCGGGGAGCTGTTTTTT. Full variable domain (missing parts from reference TRBV11-2 and TRBJ2-2): EAGVAQSPRYKIIEKRQSVAFWCNPISGHATLYWYQQILGQGPKLLIQFQNNGVVDDSQLPKDRFSAERLKGVDSTLKIQPAKLEDSAVYLCASGHVQGKGGELFFGEGSRLTVL.

V usage is TRBV30 and J usage is TRBJ2-5; D is tentatively TRBD1 or TRBD2 (5 bases each). This CDR3 spans 11 amino acids. With 5 bases removed from V and 5 bases from J, the gap between germline ends came to 9 bases. CDR1 GTSNPN and CDR2 SVGIG come from the germline V gene (reference sequence). The CDR3 nucleotides read TGTGCCTGGTCCGGGGCCGAGACCCAGTACTTC. Protein sequence: CAWSGAETQYF.

The chain uses TRBV29-1 and TRBJ1-6; D is undetermined. The germline V and J ends were trimmed by 4 bases and 6 bases, with 16 bases remaining between them. In germline, CDR1 is SQVTM, CDR2 ANQGSEA. CDR3 length equals 15 residues. Here the CDR3 reads CSVAVPGSGNSPLHF. DNA for the CDR3: TGCAGCGTTGCCGTTCCGGGGTCAGGTAATTCACCCCTCCACTTT.

This CDR3 is CASSDRGLRYEQYF. The CDR3 DNA is TGTGCCAGCAGTGACAGGGGTCTTAGGTACGAGCAGTACTTC. The chain joins TRBV25-1 to TRBJ2-7, with a weak D call TRBD1 (6 bases). The CDR3 has 14 amino acids. CDR1 MGHDK and CDR2 SYGVNS come from the germline V gene. Trimming removed 3 bases from V and 4 bases from J, with 13 bases in between.

The J gene is TRBJ2-3, the V gene TRBV5-6, with D tentatively TRBD1 or TRBD2 (5 bases each). V dropped 4 bases and J dropped 3 bases, with 21 bases sitting between them. The CDR3 consists of 17 residues. CDR1 and CDR2 from the germline V gene are SGHDT and YYEEEE. The CDR3 here is CASSETGAYTETDTQYF. CDR3 DNA sequence: TGTGCCAGCAGCGAGACCGGGGCCTACACGGAAACAGATACGCAGTATTTT.

This clone was seen more than once but under ten times. The rearrangement uses TRBV4-1 and TRBJ1-2, with D maybe TRBD1 (6 bases). The CDR3 covers 14 residues. The V end was cut by 0 bases, the J end by 4 bases, with 9 bases between. Germline V gene data show CDR1 as MGHRA and CDR2 as YSYEKL. DNA of the CDR3: TGCGCCAGCAGCCAAGACTGGGACACCTATGGCTACACCTTC. This codes for CASSQDWDTYGYTF.

The rearrangement links TRBV5-1 to TRBJ2-7, with D unresolved. In germline, CDR1 is SGHRS, CDR2 YFSETQ. V was shortened by 4 bases and J by 4 bases, with 12 bases between the two germline ends. The CDR3 spans 13 residues. This CDR3 is CASSQTTGYEQYF. CDR3 nucleotides: TGCGCCAGCAGCCAAACGACCGGGTACGAGCAGTACTTC.

The gene calls are TRBV6-1 and TRBJ1-1, with 8 bases that match TRBD1. CDR1 is MNHNS and CDR2 is SASEGT in the germline V gene. V lost 6 bases and J lost 5; bases outside the gene matches: 8. The CDR3 loop spans 14 amino acids. The CDR3 sequence is CASRVTGGITEAFF. Written as DNA, the CDR3 is TGTGCCAGCAGAGTAACAGGGGGGATAACTGAAGCTTTCTTT.

The chain joins TRBV27 to TRBJ1-1; D ambiguous. Germline-derived CDR1 and CDR2 are MNHEY and SMNVEV (reference sequence). This CDR3 is 14 amino acids long. Trimming cost V 1 base and J 1 base, with 7 bases left between them. The CDR3 DNA reads TGTGCCAGCAGTTTATATCGGAGGAACACTGAAGCTTTCTTT. It encodes CASSLYRRNTEAFF.

This chain joins TRBV7-9 and TRBJ2-7; D is ambiguous. In germline, CDR1 is SEHNR, CDR2 FQNEAQ (reference sequence). The CDR3 spans 12 residues. Trimming pared 3 bases from V and 6 bases from J, leaving 9 bases between. The chain's CDR3 is CASSFGLGEQYF. The CDR3 nucleotides read TGTGCCAGCAGCTTTGGGTTGGGCGAGCAGTACTTC.

This chain uses TRBV30 with TRBJ2-7; the D is unclear. The germline V and J ends were trimmed by 2 bases and 0 bases, with 8 bases remaining between them. The CDR3 runs to 13 residues. The germline CDR1 and CDR2 sequences are GTSNPN and SVGIG (reference sequence). This chain's CDR3 is CAWSSSDSYEQYF. The CDR3 DNA sequence: TGTGCCTGGAGTTCATCCGACTCCTACGAGCAGTACTTC.

The chain links TRBV10-3 to TRBJ1-1, with TRBD1 matching over 8 bases. The CDR3 runs 15 residues. J lost 2 bases, V lost 2 bases, and 4 bases had no gene match. Per the germline V gene, CDR1 is ENHRY and CDR2 is SYGVKD. CDR3 region: CAISETGQGNTEAFF. Written as DNA, the CDR3 is TGTGCCATCAGTGAGACCGGACAGGGTAACACTGAAGCTTTCTTT.

The gene calls are TRBV4-2 and TRBJ1-1; possible D gene TRBD1, 5 bases. Germline lookup yields CDR1 LGHNA and CDR2 YNFKEQ. V lost 0 bases, J lost 5 bases, and 13 bases lay in between. The CDR3 is 15 amino acids. For the CDR3, the DNA is TGTGCCAGCAGCCAAGATGGTCAGGGTGGAACTGAAGCTTTCTTT. This gives the protein CASSQDGQGGTEAFF.

The chain is built from TRBV5-6 and TRBJ1-2; D is ambiguous. The germline V gene encodes CDR1 SGHDT and CDR2 YYEEEE. V was trimmed by 4 bases and J by 2 bases, leaving 15 bases between them. This CDR3 has 15 residues. The CDR3 is CASSLGGSTNYGYTF. CDR3 nucleotides: TGTGCCAGCAGCCTGGGCGGCAGCACCAACTATGGCTACACCTTC.

This rearrangement joins TRBV4-1 to TRBJ2-7, with 8 bases aligning to TRBD1. Germline CDR1 and CDR2: MGHRA and YSYEKL. This CDR3 is 17 amino acids long. J lost 1 base, V lost 1 base, and 9 bases had no gene match. The CDR3 loop is CASSQGLGQGSSYEQYF. The CDR3, as DNA: TGCGCCAGCAGCCAAGGACTCGGACAGGGATCGTCCTACGAGCAGTACTTC.

The chain couples TRBV29-1 to TRBJ2-5; TRBD1 matches 9 bases. The trim removed 3 bases at V and 5 bases at J, leaving 7 bases unmatched. Germline CDR1 reads SQVTM; CDR2 reads ANQGSEA. The CDR3 contains 14 residues. CDR3 sequence reads: CSVEGQGGWETQYF. CDR3 in DNA: TGCAGCGTTGAGGGACAGGGAGGATGGGAGACCCAGTACTTC.

The J gene is TRBJ1-4, the V gene TRBV15; D not certain. The CDR3 consists of 15 residues. Germline CDR1 reads LNHNV; CDR2 reads YYDKDF (reference sequence). V was trimmed by 2 bases and J by 8 bases, leaving 15 bases between them. The CDR3 DNA reads TGTGCCACCAGCAGATCAGTGATTCCTGGCGAAAAACTGTTTTTT. Residues: CATSRSVIPGEKLFF.

A single count supports this clone. The CDR3 spells CSVQRQGGAEAFF. CDR3 DNA sequence: TGCAGCGTCCAAAGGCAGGGCGGCGCTGAAGCTTTCTTT. V and J are TRBV29-1 and TRBJ1-1; possible D gene TRBD1, 5 bases. Germline-derived CDR1 and CDR2 are SQVTM and ANQGSEA. The CDR3 runs 13 residues. V shed 6 bases and J shed 6 bases, with 17 bases lying between them.

The rearrangement joins TRBV13 to TRBJ2-3; D may be TRBD1 (5 bases). V lost 3 bases and J lost 6, with 7 bases in between. Germline V lookup: CDR1 PRHDT, CDR2 FYEKMQ (reference sequence). CDR3 size: 12 residues. CDR3 protein: CASSFRQDTQYF. In nucleotides, the CDR3 is TGTGCCAGCAGCTTTCGACAGGATACGCAGTATTTT.

The chain has TRBV5-4 and TRBJ2-3; the D gene is possibly TRBD1 (6 bases). The germline gives CDR1 SGHNT, CDR2 YYREEE (reference sequence). Trimming stripped 0 bases from V and 8 bases from J, with 10 bases between. This CDR3 region has 13 residues. CDR3 loop: CASSLDRAGTQYF. The CDR3, as DNA: TGTGCCAGCAGCTTGGACAGGGCTGGTACGCAGTATTTT.

This chain links TRBV29-1 with TRBJ1-2; 10 bases map to TRBD1. The V gene's germline CDR1 is SQVTM and CDR2 ANQGSEA. With V trimmed by 1 base and J by 6 bases, 5 bases remained unmatched. The CDR3 has 14 residues. The CDR3 here is CSVEVRQGADGYTF. The CDR3 DNA is TGCAGCGTTGAAGTTAGACAGGGGGCAGATGGCTACACCTTC.

The chain carries TRBV25-1 and TRBJ2-6; D ambiguous. The CDR3 consists of 16 residues. Trimming shortened V by 0 bases and J by 0 bases, and 6 bases separated the two germline ends. Germline loops: CDR1 MGHDK, CDR2 SYGVNS. The CDR3, as DNA: TGTGCCAGCAGTGAATATACGGGCTCTGGGGCCAACGTCCTGACTTTC. This codes for CASSEYTGSGANVLTF.

A few counts support this clone. This sequence joins TRBV4-3 and TRBJ2-3; either TRBD1 or TRBD2 may fit D (5 bases each). The CDR3 is 14 amino acids. Germline V lookup: CDR1 LGHNA, CDR2 YSLEER. V was cut by 0 bases and J by 6 bases, with 10 bases left in between. The CDR3 bases are TGCGCCAGCAGCCAAGACCGGGGCGCGGATACGCAGTATTTT. Its protein is CASSQDRGADTQYF.